This T cell receptor beta chain was sequenced during a study of cytomegalovirus exposure and HLA in healthy donors (dated by TCRdb to the late 2010s). Regarding the complete study: An earlier analysis of about 560 of the donors reported over 250 Gb of sequence data and 117 million unique TCR beta sequences obtained from around 180 million T cells. About 320 gigabases of sequencing data and 70 million to 85 million unique TCR sequences were included in an early release covering over 600 HLA-typed donors. Of the roughly 400 genotyped donors, about 80% fell in the genetic ancestry cluster associated with self-reported Caucasian donors. The study was designed to test whether signatures of past pathogen exposure could be identified by cataloging public T cell receptors. The study profiled the T cell repertoires of hundreds of subjects by immunosequencing and related them to cytomegalovirus serostatus. Besides the first cohort of some 670 subjects, a separate validation cohort made up of over 95 different subjects was used. To predict cytomegalovirus infection status, the study combined high-throughput TCR immunosequencing, statistical association of individual TCRs with disease status, and machine learning. A later analysis re-examined previously published TCR beta repertoires from hundreds of donors and added high-resolution HLA genotyping to investigate patterns of TCR occurrence. In the later analysis, no new phenotypic data were used to find candidate immune exposures; instead, reliance was placed on TCR beta sequences and their occurrence across donors. To decide whether each TCR beta V gene segment behaved as functional or pseudogenic, an earlier analysis of 587 of the donors relied on high-throughput TCR beta sequencing. Donor age, sex, ethnicity and CMV serostatus were compiled alongside the repertoire data. A later genetic analysis took genome-wide SNP genotypes for about 55% of the 666 donors and used that subset as a discovery cohort. All discovery cohort repertoires had been generated on a single sequencing platform. HLA typing covered class I and class II loci at four-digit resolution. Typing coverage differed by locus: A, B, C, DRB1 and DQB1 were typed in about 620-640 donors, DQA1 in 522, DPA1 in some 570, and DPB1 in 472. Because of strong linkage in the cohort, roughly 5 DR-DQ haplotypes were treated as single units for association and clustering. Among around 400 genotyped donors of the cohort, an average of about 240,000 unique TCR beta nucleotide sequences were sequenced per donor, around a sixth of them non-productive. Beyond this particular receptor, the publication reports: In a later analysis, the rate of TCR association differed among HLA loci, with DRB1 alleles having the most associated TCRs and HLA-C alleles having the fewest. In both the original and validation cohorts, the classifier was reported to diagnose cytomegalovirus status with high specificity and sensitivity. A few of the identified cytomegalovirus-associated TCR beta chains were confirmed in vitro to be specific for cytomegalovirus antigens. Compared with equally common non-associated chains, HLA-associated TCR beta chains in a later analysis were more clonally expanded and had lower generation probabilities. Only TCR beta chains were sequenced in this cohort, and the absence of alpha or paired-chain data limited detectable features. Because counts were too low, 15 or so rarely observed V segments, including chromosome 9 orphons, were excluded from the earlier analysis of 587 of the donors. Most TCR sequences were seen in very few donors, while some public TCRs were found in many individuals. A further reported finding was that TCR beta sequences accurately predicted the HLA-A and HLA-B alleles for most subjects in the first cohort. At a false discovery rate of 0.05, a later analysis linked fewer than 20,000 TCR beta sequences to specific HLA alleles. According to a later genetic analysis, donors in an Asian-associated ancestry cluster had fewer N-insertions in productive TCRs than the roughly 700-donor mean. In a later genetic analysis, a missense DCLRE1C variant was associated with V-gene and J-gene trimming of TCR beta chains, and the association was replicated in an independent cohort. Several of the top co-occurrence clusters appeared to be linked to parvovirus B19, influenza, CMV and Epstein-Barr virus, according to a later analysis. According to a later analysis, most CMV-associated TCR beta chains appeared to be HLA-restricted, and the HLA associations seemed to be driven largely by CMV exposure. The sequencing pipeline was judged likely to have produced a cluster of highly shared sequence variants as a technical artifact. For the cohort, immune exposure information was limited to CMV serostatus. In the study, about 150 TCR beta chains were listed as associated with cytomegalovirus. The authors suggested that the approach could potentially be generalized to other disease states and immunological phenotypes. Correlated functional status among segregating V segments might be attributable to linkage disequilibrium, but an unknown experimental factor could not be ruled out. An earlier analysis of 450 to 750 of the donors showed that most TCR beta V segments appeared in productive rearrangements either about 87% or about 30% of the time, which broadly matched IMGT annotations. Sequencing depth was assumed to be roughly uniform across donors in the presence/absence analyses, though that assumption may not hold. Because HLA typing was missing for some donors at each locus, association tests included only the typed subset. Assigning TCR associations to individual alleles was difficult when HLA alleles, especially DR and DQ, strongly co-occurred.

Worth noting for this clone: Its cognate antigen has yet to be identified. Base qualities are not recorded, but no much larger clone differs from it by a single base.

The cohort was made up of approximately 700 healthy bone marrow donors. All cohort members were sampled while nominally healthy, although unrecorded immune exposures were likely present. The donor tested CMV seronegative and was one of the 352 seronegative cohort members. Each donor provided a peripheral blood sample, and peripheral blood mononuclear cells were used for TCR beta sequencing. Genomic DNA was extracted from the blood cell samples with the Qiagen DNeasy Blood Extraction Kit. The receptor library was made with the immunoSEQ multiplex PCR assay. The multiplex PCR relied on a mix of 60 forward primers for TCR Vbeta segments and 13 reverse primers for TCR Jbeta segments. Amplification of the CDR3 region of rearranged TCR beta genes was performed with a multiplex PCR assay on genomic DNA. The amplified TCR beta libraries were sequenced on the Illumina HiSeq System as 87-base-pair reads. For the original study's pipeline: A later analysis tallied tens of millions of unique TCR beta chains across the approximately 670 repertoires, and about 12 million of those chains were shared by two or more donors. A nearest-neighbor algorithm error-corrected the raw reads and collapsed the reads into unique sequences, merging closely related sequences to remove PCR and sequencing errors. CDR3 sequences were aligned to IMGT reference sequences to assign V, D and J gene segments. Each retained sequence needed at least a six-nucleotide match to both a V gene segment and a J gene segment. Rearrangements were classified as productive when the CDR3 lacked stop codons and remained in frame with V and J, and all other rearrangements were classified as non-productive. CDR3 was defined according to IMGT convention as the region running from the second conserved V-encoded cysteine to the conserved J-encoded phenylalanine. In an earlier analysis of 500 to 650 of the donors, sequences lacking an unambiguous match to a single V gene segment were excluded. An earlier analysis of almost 600 of the donors classified V segments as functional when productive rearrangements were above 56.7% and as segregating when the standard deviation between donors was above 5%. A statistical classification framework was built to diagnose cytomegalovirus status from the catalog of TCR beta chain sequences. In a later analysis, V and J genes were assigned by comparing TCR nucleotide sequences against IMGT/GENE-DB human TR gene sequences. Using the TCRdist pipeline, a later analysis assigned CDR3 sequences along with most-parsimonious VDJ recombination scenarios. In a later analysis, each TCR beta chain was defined by its CDR3 amino acid sequence together with its V-gene family, and reads without a unique V-gene family were excluded. As a way to deal with suspected cross-contamination and a sequencing artifact, a later analysis dropped over 550 nucleotide sequences that were highly shared and had low generation probability. In a later analysis, a clonal expansion index was calculated for each public chain from normalized within-repertoire ranks of inferred template counts. Generation probabilities in a later analysis came from a VDJ recombination model fitted to out-of-frame rearrangements, and those results were checked against IGoR. Hypergeometric tests were used in a later analysis to score TCR-TCR, TCR-HLA and TCR-CMV co-occurrence, with a repertoire-size bias correction applied to the TCR pairs. In a later analysis, false discovery rates were estimated by permuting HLA or CMV assignments 20 times. In a later analysis, co-occurring TCRs were grouped using DBSCAN, and TCRdist sequence similarity was added for clustering within HLA-allele-positive subsets. Co-occurrence clustering excluded repertoires with fewer than 30,000 or more than 120,000 public chains, plus five with anomalous nucleotide sharing. TCRdb's version of the immuneACCESS table is confined to in-frame rearrangements and falls short of the full clone set. An unresolved V gene accounts for under half of the shortfall where checked; the remainder is of unknown origin. That table supplies the V and J calls and clone size; D and trimming were determined from the DNA. In all, the sample holds roughly 57,000 clones, and 82% of those were seen once. The top ten constitute around 3% of the sample.

Material for sequencing was PBMCs. The sequence came from a man aged 45 to 65 in good health and CMV-seronegative.

The nucleotide sequence is given as TGCAGCGTTGAGGGTCTAGCGGGGAGCTCCTACGAGCAGTACTTC. It encodes CSVEGLAGSSYEQYF. The chain is made from TRBV29-1 and TRBJ2-5, with 9 bases aligning to TRBD2. The J call could be wrong; TRBJ2-7 is a better fit for the DNA end. The CDR3 sequence holds 15 residues, the cysteine and phenylalanine included. Only the CDR3 portion is preserved as DNA: 45 bases, with reading frame beginning at the first base. Via the germline V gene, CDR1 is SQVTM and CDR2 ANQGSEA.